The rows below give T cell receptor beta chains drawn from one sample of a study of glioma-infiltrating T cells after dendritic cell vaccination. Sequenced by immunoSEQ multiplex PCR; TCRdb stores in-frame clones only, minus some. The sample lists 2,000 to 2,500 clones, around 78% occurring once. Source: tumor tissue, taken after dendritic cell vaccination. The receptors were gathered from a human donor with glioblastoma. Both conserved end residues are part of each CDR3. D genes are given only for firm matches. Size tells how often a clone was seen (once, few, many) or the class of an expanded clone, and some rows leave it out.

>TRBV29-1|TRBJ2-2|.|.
CSVYYTGELFF
TGCAGCGTTTACTACACCGGGGAGCTGTTTTTT
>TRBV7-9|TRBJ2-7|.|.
CASTDLRWPEQYF
TGTGCCAGCACCGATTTACGTTGGCCGGAGCAGTACTTC
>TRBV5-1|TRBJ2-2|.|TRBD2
CASSPVTSGTPTGELFF
TGCGCCAGCAGCCCGGTTACTAGCGGGACACCCACCGGGGAGCTGTTTTTT
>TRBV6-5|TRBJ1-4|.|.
CASSYSGGNEKLFF
TGTGCCAGCAGTTACTCCGGCGGGAATGAAAAACTGTTTTTT
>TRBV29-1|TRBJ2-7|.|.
CSVEGGYEQYF
TGCAGCGTTGAAGGCGGCTACGAGCAGTACTTC
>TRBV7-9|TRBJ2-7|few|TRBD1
CASSSTRQGNSVEQYF
TGTGCCAGCAGCTCGACCCGACAGGGGAATTCGGTAGAGCAGTACTTC
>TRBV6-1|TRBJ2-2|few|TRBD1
CASSRTGGELFF
TGTGCCAGCAGTAGGACAGGCGGGGAGCTGTTTTTT
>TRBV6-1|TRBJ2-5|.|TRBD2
CASSELAGDVETQYF
TGTGCCAGCAGTGAACTGGCGGGAGATGTGGAGACCCAGTACTTC
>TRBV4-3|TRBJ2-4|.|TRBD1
CASSQEGTGGGIQYF
TGCGCCAGCAGCCAAGAGGGGACAGGGGGTGGCATTCAGTACTTC
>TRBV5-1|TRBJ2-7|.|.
CASSFFGSAGKSSYEQYF
TGCGCCAGCAGCTTCTTCGGATCGGCGGGAAAGAGCTCCTACGAGCAGTACTTC
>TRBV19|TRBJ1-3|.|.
CASSRGGPGNTIYF
TGTGCCAGTAGCAGAGGGGGTCCTGGAAACACCATATATTTT
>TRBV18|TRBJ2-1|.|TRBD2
CASSSGLAGGPYNEQFF
TGTGCCAGCTCATCGGGACTAGCGGGAGGGCCTTATAATGAGCAGTTCTTC
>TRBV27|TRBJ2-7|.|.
CATGHPLRSYEQYF
TGTGCCACAGGACATCCCTTAAGATCCTACGAGCAGTACTTC
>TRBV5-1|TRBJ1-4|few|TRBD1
CASRTGGRNEKLFF
TGCGCCAGCAGAACAGGGGGACGTAATGAAAAACTGTTTTTT
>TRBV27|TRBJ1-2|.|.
CASSLYADSYGYTF
TGTGCCAGCAGTTTATATGCAGACAGCTATGGCTACACCTTC
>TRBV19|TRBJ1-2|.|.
CASIRGGVNYGYTF
TGTGCCAGTATCCGAGGGGGAGTTAACTATGGCTACACCTTC